The 13 T cell receptor beta chains given below trace back to one sample, sequenced in a study of identical twins. TCRdb redid the calling of the 5' RACE reads with MiXCR, one entry per CDR3 protein. The sample holds roughly 350,000 distinct CDR3 sequences, approximately 13% seen once. This same sample was also part of a study on yellow fever vaccine responses in identical twins.

The sample comprised CD8+ T cells sorted from blood. Receptor source: a woman aged 18-35 years in good health.

This clonotype was picked up many times. The J gene is TRBJ1-2, the V gene TRBV20-1; D uncertain. CDR3 length: 14 residues. Trimming shortened V by 5 bases and J by 1 base, and 14 bases separated the two germline ends. Germline values: CDR1 DFQATT, CDR2 SNEGSKA (reference sequence). The CDR3 protein is CSAETLSVNYGYTF. DNA of the CDR3: TGCAGTGCTGAAACCTTGTCCGTTAACTATGGCTACACCTTC.

This rearrangement joins TRBV4-1 to TRBJ2-7; 12 nucleotides match TRBD2. Germline loops: CDR1 MGHRA, CDR2 YSYEKL. The CDR3 consists of 17 residues. With 3 bases clipped from V and 5 bases from J, the junction kept 11 bases outside the gene matches. The DNA for the CDR3 is TGCGCCAGCAGCCAGCAACCAACTAGCGGGAGGAGGGACGAGCAGTACTTC. It is translated as CASSQQPTSGRRDEQYF.

The rearrangement uses TRBV2 and TRBJ1-1, with D uncertain. V shed 7 bases and J shed 6 bases, with 18 bases lying between them. CDR3 length equals 14 residues. Germline CDR1 and CDR2: SNHLY and FYNNEI. In nucleotides, the CDR3 is TGTGCCAGCACCCCGGAGGGTTTCTTCCCTGAAGCTTTCTTT. Encoded protein: CASTPEGFFPEAFF.

The rearrangement links TRBV7-9 to TRBJ2-1; 7 bases are a match to TRBD2. The V and J ends lost 7 bases and 10 bases, in that order; junction bases with no gene match: 7. This CDR3 spans 12 amino acids. The V gene's germline CDR1 is SEHNR and CDR2 FQNEAQ (reference sequence). The CDR3 DNA is TGTGCCAGCACCAATGGGGGGGGGGAGCAGTTCTTC. As protein: CASTNGGGEQFF.

The rearrangement joins TRBV6-1 to TRBJ2-1, with 11 bases identical to TRBD2. The V gene end was trimmed by 6 bases and the J gene end by 9 bases; junction bases not matched to a gene: 10. In germline, CDR1 is MNHNS, CDR2 SASEGT. CDR3 length: 15 amino acids. This CDR3 is CASSPGTSGGGEQFF. The CDR3, as DNA: TGTGCCAGCAGCCCCGGGACTAGCGGAGGGGGTGAGCAGTTCTTC.

This clonotype was seen more than once but under ten times. The chain carries TRBV6-1 and TRBJ2-1, with D perhaps matching TRBD1 (5 bases). From germline, CDR1 is MNHNS and CDR2 SASEGT. The CDR3 is 15 residues long. The V and J ends lost 6 bases and 0 bases respectively, with 12 bases between them. The CDR3 sequence: CASSSDRSSYNEQFF. CDR3 in DNA: TGTGCCAGCAGCTCCGACAGAAGCTCCTACAATGAGCAGTTCTTC.

This clonotype came up many times. This chain uses TRBV12-3 or TRBV12-4 with TRBJ2-5; either TRBD1 or TRBD2 may fit D (5 bases each). Trimming removed 4 bases at V and 5 bases at J, with 11 bases between. The CDR3 is 13 amino acids. The CDR3 region is CASSWDRTETQYF. The DNA of the CDR3 is TGTGCCAGCAGTTGGGACCGGACGGAGACCCAGTACTTC.

This clonotype was picked up many times. CDR3 DNA sequence: TGCGCCAGCAGCCAAGACACGGGAATATCGGAGACCCAGTACTTC. The encoded protein is CASSQDTGISETQYF. The chain links TRBV4-1 to TRBJ2-5; D possibly corresponds to TRBD2 (5 bases). CDR3 length equals 15 residues. V lost 0 bases to trimming and J lost 5 bases, with 13 bases between them. Germline CDR1 and CDR2: MGHRA and YSYEKL.

J is TRBJ2-4 and V is TRBV6-5; the D is unclear. The V and J ends lost 0 bases and 9 bases respectively, with 15 bases between them. The CDR3 loop spans 15 amino acids. Germline V CDR1 and CDR2: MNHEY, SVGAGI. As DNA, the CDR3 is TGTGCCAGCAGTTACTCACTATCAGGCCGTGGCATTCAGTACTTC. This translates into CASSYSLSGRGIQYF.

The chain joins TRBV5-1 to TRBJ2-3; 9 bases are a match to TRBD2. V shed 4 bases, J shed 5 bases, and the junction held 11 bases outside the gene matches. This CDR3 has 16 amino acids. CDR1 and CDR2 (germline): SGHRS, YFSETQ. CDR3: CASSRRGGRAVDTQYF. CDR3 in DNA: TGCGCCAGCAGCCGTCGTGGCGGGAGGGCGGTAGATACGCAGTATTTT.

This clonotype was detected a few times. The rearrangement joins TRBV3-1 to TRBJ2-1; 10 bases match TRBD2. The V gene's germline CDR1 is LGHDT and CDR2 YNNKEL (reference sequence). This CDR3 has 16 residues. V trimming: 2 bases; J trimming: 4 bases; junction bases outside the gene matches: 5. CDR3 coding DNA: TGTGCCAGCAGCCAACTTCCTAGCGGGAGTTACAATGAGCAGTTCTTC. Amino acids: CASSQLPSGSYNEQFF.

The chain combines TRBV5-5 with TRBJ1-1; TRBD1 aligns across 7 bases. Trimming cost V 0 bases and J 1 base; bases outside gene matches: 9. The CDR3 has 17 amino acids. From germline, CDR1 is SGHKS and CDR2 YYEKEE (reference sequence). The CDR3 DNA is TGTGCCAGCAGCTTGGACCATACAGGGGTTTGGAACACTGAAGCTTTCTTT. This sequence encodes CASSLDHTGVWNTEAFF.

The chain joins TRBV4-1 to TRBJ2-7; perhaps TRBD2 as D (6 bases). This CDR3 region has 19 residues. The V end was cut by 3 bases, the J end by 3 bases, with 27 bases between. Per the germline V gene, CDR1 is MGHRA and CDR2 is YSYEKL. The CDR3 sequence is CASSQGVLRGDPYYYEQYF. CDR3 in DNA: TGCGCCAGCAGCCAGGGGGTCCTCCGCGGGGACCCCTATTACTACGAGCAGTACTTC.